The 14 T cell receptor beta chains below were found in one sample sequenced in a study of shared clonotypes between healthy human individuals. CD45RO-negative cells were positively selected for CCR7, leaving out terminally differentiated effector memory CD45RA+ cells. The protocol was immunoSEQ multiplex PCR, while the TCRdb copy is restricted to in-frame clones and leaves out a portion. The sample lists about 2.1 million clones; more than 85% were seen once. The specimen sequenced was naive CD8+ T cells from PBMCs. Receptor source: a man aged 18 to 30 in good health. Some clones in this sample may be carry-over from other donors' samples.

The chain recombines TRBV16 with TRBJ2-2, with unresolved D. Per germline, CDR1 KGHSY and CDR2 FQNENV. Trimming removed 0 bases at V and 2 bases at J, with 13 bases between. The CDR3 length is 17 residues. The CDR3 is CASSQSLWPLNTGELFF. CDR3 DNA sequence: TGTGCCAGCAGCCAATCCCTGTGGCCACTAAACACCGGGGAGCTGTTTTTT.

This clone was seen just once. This rearrangement joins TRBV4-1 to TRBJ2-5; D remains ambiguous. Trimming cost V 1 base and J 12 bases, with 12 bases left between them. Germline assignment: CDR1 MGHRA and CDR2 YSYEKL. The CDR3 loop spans 12 amino acids. For the CDR3, the DNA is TGCGCCAGCAGCCAAGGCGCGGCGGCCGAGTACTTC. Encoded protein: CASSQGAAAEYF.

V gene TRBV4-1 combines with J gene TRBJ2-7, with TRBD2 identical over 12 bases. The CDR3 sequence is 16 residues long. Trimming removed 4 bases from V and 0 bases from J; junction bases left unmatched: 4. Germline CDR1 is MGHRA and CDR2 is YSYEKL. As DNA, the CDR3 is TGCGCCAGCAGCCGCTCGACTAGCGGGAGCTCCTACGAGCAGTACTTC. Residues: CASSRSTSGSSYEQYF.

The V call is TRBV27, the J call TRBJ2-1; a possible D gene is TRBD2 (6 bases). V was clipped by 4 bases and J by 4 bases, with 11 bases between them. The CDR3 sequence is 14 residues long. The germline V gene encodes CDR1 MNHEY and CDR2 SMNVEV (reference sequence). CDR3 DNA sequence: TGTGCCAGCAGTTCGGGACTTGGGTACAATGAGCAGTTCTTC. It yields the protein CASSSGLGYNEQFF.

In this sample, this clone turned up once. V and J are TRBV30 and TRBJ2-1; no definite D call. Deletions cut 3 bases from V and 6 bases from J, with 3 bases between. The CDR3 consists of 10 residues. In germline, CDR1 is GTSNPN, CDR2 SVGIG (reference sequence). CDR3: CAWRINEQFF. DNA of the CDR3: TGTGCCTGGAGGATCAATGAGCAGTTCTTC.

The V call is TRBV27, the J call TRBJ2-7, with D possibly TRBD1 on 6 matching bases. The V gene's germline CDR1 is MNHEY and CDR2 SMNVEV (reference sequence). The V and J ends lost 4 bases and 3 bases respectively, with 16 bases between them. This CDR3 comprises 15 residues. The DNA of the CDR3 is TGTGCCAGCAGTTCTCGGACAGTTGCTCTCTACGAGCAGTACTTC. Protein sequence: CASSSRTVALYEQYF.

This rearrangement joins TRBV6-5 to TRBJ1-5, with D tentatively TRBD1 (5 bases). V lost 0 bases and J 10 bases, leaving 13 bases between the germline ends. The germline CDR1 and CDR2 sequences are MNHEY and SVGAGI. The CDR3 totals 14 residues. The CDR3 reads CASSYSEGDEPQHF. CDR3 bases: TGTGCCAGCAGTTACTCAGAAGGGGATGAACCCCAGCATTTT.

The chain combines TRBV19 with TRBJ2-5; 8 bases line up with TRBD1. There are 16 residues in the CDR3. The germline CDR1 and CDR2 sequences are LNHDA and SQIVND (reference sequence). V lost 6 bases, J lost 2 bases, and 11 bases stayed unmatched. The CDR3 DNA reads TGTGCCAGTAGCCATCCCACCGGACAGGGACAAGAGACCCAGTACTTC. Translating gives CASSHPTGQGQETQYF.

V usage is TRBV29-1 and J usage is TRBJ2-1; 12 bases fit TRBD2. The germline gives CDR1 SQVTM, CDR2 ANQGSEA. The trim removed 2 bases at V and 7 bases at J, leaving 3 bases unmatched. The CDR3 runs 14 residues. The CDR3 DNA is TGCAGCGTTGAAACTAGCGGGAGGCGAAATGAGCAGTTCTTC. It translates to CSVETSGRRNEQFF.

This clone was observed a few times. The gene calls are TRBV18 and TRBJ1-1; no firm D call. Per germline, CDR1 KGHSH and CDR2 LQKENI. CDR3 length: 12 residues. Trimming left V 4 bases short and J 4 bases short, with 7 bases between. The CDR3 DNA reads TGTGCCAGCTCACTTCCCGCCACTGAAGCTTTCTTT. Its protein product is CASSLPATEAFF.

V usage is TRBV6-6 and J usage is TRBJ2-1; TRBD1 agrees at 8 bases. V lost 0 bases to trimming and J lost 6 bases; unmatched junction nucleotides: 1. CDR1 is MNHNY, CDR2 SVGAGI, per germline (reference sequence). The CDR3 sequence is 14 residues long. CDR3 sequence (DNA): TGTGCCAGCAGTTACTCGGGACAGGCCAATGAGCAGTTCTTC. Encoded protein: CASSYSGQANEQFF.

This chain connects TRBV28 to TRBJ1-6; D is unresolved. V lost 1 base and J 5 bases, leaving 12 bases between the germline ends. This CDR3 comprises 16 residues. CDR1 and CDR2 (germline): MDHEN, SYDVKM. CDR3 sequence (DNA): TGTGCCAGCAGTTTATCGCGGGGAACCCATAATTCACCCCTCCACTTT. Translating it yields CASSLSRGTHNSPLHF.

CDR3 amino acids: CASSFGLAAYNEQFF. The CDR3 DNA reads TGTGCCAGCAGCTTCGGGCTAGCGGCTTACAATGAGCAGTTCTTC. The rearrangement joins TRBV7-3 to TRBJ2-1; 7 bases line up with TRBD2. Per germline, CDR1 SGHTA and CDR2 FQGTGA. The CDR3 totals 15 residues. The junction had 6 bases not matched to a gene; V was cut back by 3 bases and J by 4 bases.

The chain is built from TRBV27 and TRBJ2-7; TRBD2 matches at 8 bases. The junction had 4 bases not matched to a gene; V was cut back by 3 bases and J by 3 bases. The CDR3 runs 14 residues. Germline V gene lookup returns CDR1 MNHEY and CDR2 SMNVEV (reference sequence). The CDR3 here is CASSFTSGYYEQYF. CDR3 sequence (DNA): TGTGCCAGCAGTTTTACTAGCGGCTACTACGAGCAGTACTTC.